Presented here are 23 T cell receptor beta chains from one specimen sequenced in a study of molecular identifiers for immune sequencing clone quantification. TCRdb re-called the PCR reads through MiXCR, storing one row per CDR3 protein. The sample includes some 320,000 distinct CDR3 sequences, 20% to 25% of them seen just once. Sequenced material: naive CD8+ T cells from blood, with Jurkat cell RNA spiked in. The subset was: FACS-sorted CD8+CD4-CCR7+CD45RA+ naive T cells. Receptor source: a human donor in good health. Some libraries in this study had Jurkat cell RNA spiked in.

This clonotype was seen at least ten times. The chain links TRBV4-1 to TRBJ1-1; no reliable D call. Trimming cost V 2 bases and J 3 bases, with 13 bases left between them. This CDR3 is built from 15 residues. CDR1 and CDR2 from the germline V gene are MGHRA and YSYEKL. CDR3 nucleotide sequence: TGCGCCAGCAGCCAATTTGGAGGGTTGGACACTGAAGCTTTCTTT. It encodes CASSQFGGLDTEAFF.

In this sample, this clonotype turned up many times. The chain links TRBV19 to TRBJ1-2; D remains unclear. Deletions cut 3 bases from V and 4 bases from J, with 9 bases between. The length of the CDR3 is 13 residues. Germline V gene sequence: CDR1 LNHDA, CDR2 SQIVND (reference sequence). The CDR3 here is CASSIVGVYGYTF. CDR3 nucleotide sequence: TGTGCCAGTAGTATCGTTGGAGTCTATGGCTACACCTTC.

Only one count was recorded for this clonotype. The J gene is TRBJ2-2, the V gene TRBV27; possibly TRBD1 for D (5 bases). V lost 3 bases and J 1 base, leaving 12 bases between the germline ends. The CDR3 has 16 residues. Germline lookup yields CDR1 MNHEY and CDR2 SMNVEV (reference sequence). The CDR3 sequence is CASSLGKGLNTGELFF. The CDR3 nucleotides are TGTGCCAGCAGTTTGGGCAAGGGGCTGAACACCGGGGAGCTGTTTTTT.

This chain links TRBV11-2 with TRBJ2-7, with a tentative D call TRBD2 (6 bases). CDR3 size: 14 residues. The V end was cut by 0 bases, the J end by 4 bases, with 10 bases between. Germline lookup yields CDR1 SGHAT and CDR2 FQNNGV. This CDR3 is CASSLEGGWYEQYF. The CDR3 nucleotides read TGTGCCAGCAGCTTAGAGGGGGGATGGTACGAGCAGTACTTC.

The gene calls are TRBV30 and TRBJ1-4; maybe TRBD1 (5 bases). Trimming left V 7 bases short and J 5 bases short, with 17 bases between. Germline CDR1 and CDR2: GTSNPN and SVGIG (reference sequence). The CDR3 has 14 amino acids. The CDR3 bases are TGTGCCTCAAACCGCGGGGGTTCGAATGAAAAACTGTTTTTT. It translates to CASNRGGSNEKLFF.

On this clonotype: A much larger clone is a single base away; this may be a read error. The chain carries TRBV6-5 and TRBJ2-3; the D call may be TRBD1 or TRBD2 (6 bases each). Looked up from germline, CDR1 is MNHEY and CDR2 is SVGAGI. The CDR3 covers 16 residues. The CDR3 reads CASSEGSGAYTDMQYF. In DNA form, the CDR3 reads TGTGCCAGCAGTGAAGGTTCGGGGGCCTACACAGATATGCAGTATTTT.

Notes on this clonotype: Relative to the germline gene, one junction end is altered; a read error may explain this. The chain uses TRBV29-1 and TRBJ2-7; 8 bases are shared with TRBD2. The CDR3 runs 17 residues. Germline CDR1 SQVTM, CDR2 ANQGSEA. CDR3 bases: TGCGGCGTTGAAGATACCGGGGGGGGAGCGCACTCCTACGAGCAGTACTTC. Encoded protein: CGVEDTGGGAHSYEQYF.

This clonotype has ten or more counts. V is TRBV9 and J is TRBJ1-1; 8 bases agree with TRBD1. Germline V CDR1 and CDR2: SGDLS, YYNGEE. The length of the CDR3 is 15 residues. J lost 4 bases, V lost 3 bases, and 8 bases had no gene match. The CDR3 here is CASSAGGGSATEAFF. CDR3 sequence (DNA): TGTGCCAGCAGCGCAGGGGGCGGTTCGGCCACTGAAGCTTTCTTT.

This clonotype showed up many times. Here the CDR3 DNA reads TGTGCCAGTAGTATCGGGGGCGTAAACACCATATATTTT. It yields the protein CASSIGGVNTIYF. The chain uses TRBV19 and TRBJ1-3; D might be TRBD1 (6 bases). This CDR3 region has 13 residues. Germline values: CDR1 LNHDA, CDR2 SQIVND (reference sequence). V was clipped by 3 bases and J by 6 bases, with 9 bases between them.

This clonotype was recorded many times. The J gene is TRBJ2-5, the V gene TRBV20-1; TRBD1 agrees at 7 bases. With 4 bases clipped from V and 2 bases from J, the junction kept 16 bases outside the gene matches. Germline loops: CDR1 DFQATT, CDR2 SNEGSKA (reference sequence). CDR3 length equals 17 residues. The CDR3 nucleotides are TGCAGTGCTAAGGGGACAGCGAGGGGTCATCGACAAGAGACCCAGTACTTC. Protein sequence: CSAKGTARGHRQETQYF.

This clonotype was seen many times. This chain uses TRBV6-2 or TRBV6-3 with TRBJ2-5; TRBD2 matches at 7 bases. V lost 6 bases to trimming and J lost 8 bases; unmatched junction nucleotides: 12. Germline assignment: CDR1 MNHEY and CDR2 SVGEGT. This CDR3 has 14 amino acids. The CDR3 DNA reads TGTGCCAGCAGCGCGGTCCTTGGCGGGAGTACCCAGTACTTC. This gives the protein CASSAVLGGSTQYF.

This clonotype has a handful of counts. V usage is TRBV20-1 and J usage is TRBJ1-1, with TRBD1 as a possible D gene (6 bases). The V gene's germline CDR1 is DFQATT and CDR2 SNEGSKA (reference sequence). Trimming removed 1 base at V and 11 bases at J, with 20 bases between. The CDR3 sequence is 14 residues long. The CDR3 spells CSARVAGANLVAFF. The CDR3 DNA is TGCAGTGCTAGAGTGGCAGGGGCGAATCTAGTGGCTTTCTTT.

This clonotype occurred many times. This rearrangement joins TRBV12-5 to TRBJ2-7; the D gene is possibly TRBD2 (7 bases). Germline V gene sequence: CDR1 LGHNT, CDR2 FRNRAP. There are 15 residues in the CDR3. CDR3 DNA sequence: TGTGCAACAGATAAAGAGGGGGGGCCTCACTACGAGCAGTACTTC. Translated: CATDKEGGPHYEQYF. Based on the CDR3 plus reference TRBV12-5 and TRBJ2-7, the full variable domain is DARVTQTPRHKVTEMGQEVTMRCQPILGHNTVFWYRQTMMQGLELLAYFRNRAPLDDSGMPKDRFSAEMPDATLATLKIQPSEPRDSAVYFCATDKEGGPHYEQYFGPGTRLTVT.

The table lists this clonotype with many counts. This rearrangement joins TRBV9 to TRBJ2-1; 10 nucleotides match TRBD2. The CDR3 loop spans 14 amino acids. Germline lookup yields CDR1 SGDLS and CDR2 YYNGEE. J lost 5 bases, V lost 3 bases, and 2 bases had no gene match. In DNA, the CDR3 is TGTGCCAGCAGCGGCGGACTAGCGGACAATGAGCAGTTCTTC. Amino acids: CASSGGLADNEQFF. Supplemented by reference TRBV9 and TRBJ2-1, the full variable domain reads DSGVTQTPKHLITATGQRVTLRCSPRSGDLSVYWYQQSLDQGLQFLIQYYNGEERAKGNILERFSAQQFPDLHSELNLSSLELGDSALYFCASSGGLADNEQFFGPGTRLTVL.

This clonotype was recorded at least ten times. The chain recombines TRBV7-6 with TRBJ2-7; 8 nucleotides match TRBD1. The CDR3 has 15 amino acids. The germline V gene has CDR1 SGHVS and CDR2 FNYEAQ. Losses at the gene ends were 11 bases for V and 0 bases for J; bases not matched to a gene: 12. The CDR3, as DNA: TGTGCCTCTAAATTGGGGACAGGATCCTCCTACGAGCAGTACTTC. This gives the protein CASKLGTGSSYEQYF.

This clonotype was observed many times. In DNA, the CDR3 is TGCAGCGTTGACTCTAGCCCGAGCTCCTACGAGCAGTACTTC. Amino acid sequence: CSVDSSPSSYEQYF. The gene calls are TRBV29-1 and TRBJ2-7, with D possibly being TRBD2 (5 bases). Between the trimmed V and J ends, which lost 3 bases and 0 bases, there was a span of 12 bases. Germline loops: CDR1 SQVTM, CDR2 ANQGSEA. CDR3 length equals 14 residues.

On this clonotype itself: This could be a read error, since a much larger clone is one nucleotide away. The chain links TRBV7-2 to TRBJ2-3, with 7 bases lining up with TRBD2. This CDR3 comprises 20 residues. Germline V lookup: CDR1 SGHTA, CDR2 FQGNSA. Trimming at V came to 5 bases and at J to 0 bases, leaving 20 bases not matched to a gene. CDR3 bases: TGTACCAGCAGCCAAAGATCAGGGTGGGGCGGGAGCGGTAGCACAGATACGCAGTATTTT. This codes for CTSSQRSGWGGSGSTDTQYF.

This clonotype was seen a few times. This chain joins TRBV4-3 and TRBJ1-1; D is uncertain. CDR1 is LGHNA, CDR2 YSLEER, per germline. V gave up 4 bases and J gave up 1 base, with 25 bases separating them. The CDR3 extends over 19 amino acids. The CDR3 DNA follows: TGCGCCAGCAGCCCGAAGTCCCTCGCGCCCATAGTTCGGAACACTGAAGCTTTCTTT. Its translation: CASSPKSLAPIVRNTEAFF.

Ten or more counts support this clonotype. The CDR3 spells CASSLDVLYGYTF. The CDR3 DNA is TGTGCCAGCAGCTTAGATGTCCTCTATGGCTACACCTTC. The chain uses TRBV13 and TRBJ1-2; no definite D call. V was pared by 1 base and J by 4 bases, with 7 bases between. CDR1 is PRHDT, CDR2 FYEKMQ, per germline (reference sequence). The CDR3 extends over 13 amino acids.

This clonotype has a count of ten or more. This chain links TRBV28 with TRBJ2-7; 7 bases are a match to TRBD2. The CDR3 length is 12 residues. The trim removed 10 bases at V and 3 bases at J, leaving 6 bases unmatched. Germline CDR1 MDHEN, CDR2 SYDVKM. The CDR3 region is CATKRTSYEQYF. In DNA, the CDR3 is TGTGCCACTAAACGGACTAGCTACGAGCAGTACTTC.

Notes on this clonotype: A clone one base away is much larger, so this may be a read error. The chain is built from TRBV28 and TRBJ2-7, with D possibly TRBD1 on 5 matching bases. Germline V gene sequence: CDR1 MDHEN, CDR2 SYDVKM. The CDR3 totals 15 residues. The CDR3 nucleotides read TGTGCCGGCAGTCAAGGGGCAGGCTACTCCTACGAGCAGTACTTC. This sequence encodes CAGSQGAGYSYEQYF.

Points on this clonotype: One base away lies a much larger clone, so this may be a sequencing read error. The genes are TRBV20-1 and TRBJ1-1; no definite D call. The CDR3 is 11 residues long. Per the germline V gene, CDR1 is DFQATT and CDR2 is SNEGSKA (reference sequence). The ends were cut back, 6 bases at V and 4 bases at J, with 9 bases in the middle. The CDR3 sequence: CSARLGTEAFF. The DNA for the CDR3 is TGCAGTGCAAGGTTGGGCACTGAAGCTTTCTTT.

This clonotype was detected many times. The chain links TRBV12-3 or TRBV12-4 to TRBJ2-3; D remains ambiguous. This CDR3 is built from 14 residues. Between the trimmed V and J ends, which lost 6 bases and 0 bases, there was a span of 10 bases. For the CDR3, the DNA is TGTGCCAGCAGCAAAAGCGAGAGCACAGATACGCAGTATTTT. Residues: CASSKSESTDTQYF.